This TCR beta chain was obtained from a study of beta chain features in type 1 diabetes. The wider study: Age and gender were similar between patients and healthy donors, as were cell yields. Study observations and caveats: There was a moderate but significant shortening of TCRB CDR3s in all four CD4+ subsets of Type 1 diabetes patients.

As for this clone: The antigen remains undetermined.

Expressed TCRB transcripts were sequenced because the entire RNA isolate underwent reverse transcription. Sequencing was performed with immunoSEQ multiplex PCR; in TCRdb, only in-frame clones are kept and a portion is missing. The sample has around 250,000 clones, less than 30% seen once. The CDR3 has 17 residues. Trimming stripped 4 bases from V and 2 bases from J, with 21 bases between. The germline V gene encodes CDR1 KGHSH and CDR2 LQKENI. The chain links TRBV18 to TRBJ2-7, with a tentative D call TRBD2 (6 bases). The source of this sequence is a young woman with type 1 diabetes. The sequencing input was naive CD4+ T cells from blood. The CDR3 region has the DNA TGTGCCAGCTCACTCCTCTCGGGGGACCTACCCCCCTACGAGCAGTACTTC. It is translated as CASSLLSGDLPPYEQYF.